Listed below are T cell receptor beta chains from one sample, sequenced in a study of blood T cell repertoires in COVID-19. Only in-frame clones appear in the TCRdb table, and some are missing; sequencing was by immunoSEQ multiplex PCR. The sample has 150,000 to 200,000 clones; 76% are singletons. Sequencing was carried out using PBMCs or T cells enriched from blood (not recorded which). Every receptor here comes from a woman aged 45-59 years with acute COVID-19. The CDR3 runs from the conserved cysteine through the conserved F or W. The order of the fields is J gene, V gene, clone size, D gene, CDR3 DNA, CDR3 protein. The D gene is left open where the match is weak. Clone size is not always given. Where it is, it says once, few, many or a class for expanded clones.

j_gene: TRBJ1-4; v_gene: TRBV7-9; abundance: .; d_gene: .; CDR3nt: TGTGCCAGCAGTCCCCGGGTGGGGGCGCGCGTGGAAAAACTGTTTTTT; CDR3aa: CASSPRVGARVEKLFF
j_gene: TRBJ1-2; v_gene: TRBV5-1; abundance: .; d_gene: TRBD1; CDR3nt: TGCGCCAGCAGCTTGGCAAGGACAGGGGACGGCTACACCTTC; CDR3aa: CASSLARTGDGYTF
j_gene: TRBJ1-6; v_gene: TRBV28; abundance: .; d_gene: TRBD1; CDR3nt: TGTGCCAGCAGGCCTAAAGCAGGGGGGAATTCACCCCTCCACTTT; CDR3aa: CASRPKAGGNSPLHF
j_gene: TRBJ2-5; v_gene: TRBV7-2; abundance: .; d_gene: .; CDR3nt: TGTGCCAGCAGCTTACAGTATCGAGAGACCCAGTACTTC; CDR3aa: CASSLQYRETQYF
j_gene: TRBJ2-1; v_gene: TRBV6-5; abundance: .; d_gene: TRBD1; CDR3nt: TGTGCCAGCAGGCACAGGGGGGAGCAGTTCTTC; CDR3aa: CASRHRGEQFF
j_gene: TRBJ1-6; v_gene: TRBV18; abundance: .; d_gene: TRBD1; CDR3nt: TGTGCCAGCTCAAACCGGGACAGAAATTCACCCCTCCACTTT; CDR3aa: CASSNRDRNSPLHF
j_gene: TRBJ1-4; v_gene: TRBV19; abundance: .; d_gene: .; CDR3nt: TGTGCCAGTAGTATTCTCGGGGCTAATGAAAAACTGTTTTTT; CDR3aa: CASSILGANEKLFF
j_gene: TRBJ1-3; v_gene: TRBV7-2; abundance: .; d_gene: .; CDR3nt: TGTGCCAGCAGCTCCGTGACTCGAAACACCATATATTTT; CDR3aa: CASSSVTRNTIYF
j_gene: TRBJ2-2; v_gene: TRBV27; abundance: many; d_gene: TRBD1; CDR3nt: TGTGCCAGCAGTTTAGGGCAGGGGGCGGCCGGGGAGCTGTTTTTT; CDR3aa: CASSLGQGAAGELFF
j_gene: TRBJ2-4; v_gene: TRBV7-9; abundance: .; d_gene: .; CDR3nt: TGTGCCAGCAGCTTTCCGGGGAACAGAAACATTCAGTACTTC; CDR3aa: CASSFPGNRNIQYF
j_gene: TRBJ2-6; v_gene: TRBV7-9; abundance: .; d_gene: .; CDR3nt: TGTGCCAGCAGCTCGCAACTAGAGTCTGGGGCCAACGTCCTGACTTTC; CDR3aa: CASSSQLESGANVLTF
j_gene: TRBJ1-5; v_gene: TRBV24-1; abundance: .; d_gene: .; CDR3nt: TGTGCCACCAGTGATTTGCCAGTTCCCAATCAGCCCCAGCATTTT; CDR3aa: CATSDLPVPNQPQHF
j_gene: TRBJ1-2; v_gene: TRBV3-1/TRBV3-2; abundance: .; d_gene: .; CDR3nt: TGTGCCAGCAGCCAAGGGATCTCAGGGGTGGAAGGCTATGGCTACACCTTC; CDR3aa: CASSQGISGVEGYGYTF
j_gene: TRBJ2-1; v_gene: TRBV9; abundance: once; d_gene: TRBD1; CDR3nt: TGTGCCAGCAGCGCCGGGACAGGGGATGGGGATGAGCAGTTCTTC; CDR3aa: CASSAGTGDGDEQFF
j_gene: TRBJ1-1; v_gene: TRBV3-1/TRBV3-2; abundance: .; d_gene: .; CDR3nt: TGTGCCAGCATCGCGTCGGGGGGCGTTGAAGCTTTCTTT; CDR3aa: CASIASGGVEAFF
j_gene: TRBJ1-2; v_gene: TRBV5-4; abundance: few; d_gene: .; CDR3nt: TGTGCCAGCAGCTTTGCGGGGGCGGGTAACTATGGCTACACCTTC; CDR3aa: CASSFAGAGNYGYTF
j_gene: TRBJ1-2; v_gene: TRBV7-9; abundance: once; d_gene: TRBD1; CDR3nt: TGTGCCAGCAGCTTAGACAGGGGGAGAGACACCTTC; CDR3aa: CASSLDRGRDTF
j_gene: TRBJ1-2; v_gene: TRBV7-2; abundance: .; d_gene: .; CDR3nt: TGTGCCAGCAGCTTCCAGGGCGACTATGGCTACACCTTC; CDR3aa: CASSFQGDYGYTF
j_gene: TRBJ2-4; v_gene: TRBV7-2; abundance: .; d_gene: TRBD1; CDR3nt: TGTGCCAGCTCCGGACAGGGTATCACGCCAGACATTCAGTACTTC; CDR3aa: CASSGQGITPDIQYF
j_gene: TRBJ1-6; v_gene: TRBV11-2; abundance: .; d_gene: .; CDR3nt: TGTGCCAGCAGCCGACAGGATTCACCCCTCCACTTT; CDR3aa: CASSRQDSPLHF
j_gene: TRBJ1-4; v_gene: TRBV7-8; abundance: once; d_gene: TRBD1; CDR3nt: TGTGCCAGCAGCTTAGTAAGGGGGCAGGGACCTAATGAAAAACTGTTTTTT; CDR3aa: CASSLVRGQGPNEKLFF
j_gene: TRBJ1-5; v_gene: TRBV7-2; abundance: .; d_gene: .; CDR3nt: TGTGCCAGCAGCTTAATCGGGGAGGGGAATCAGCCCCAGCATTTT; CDR3aa: CASSLIGEGNQPQHF
j_gene: TRBJ2-5; v_gene: TRBV5-1; abundance: few; d_gene: TRBD1; CDR3nt: TGCGCCAGCAGCTTGGGACAGGGGTGGGAGACCCAGTACTTC; CDR3aa: CASSLGQGWETQYF
j_gene: TRBJ1-5; v_gene: TRBV24-1; abundance: .; d_gene: TRBD1; CDR3nt: TGTGCCACCAGTCGAGGCCACAAAGGGGGCCTCAATCAGCCCCAGCATTTT; CDR3aa: CATSRGHKGGLNQPQHF
j_gene: TRBJ2-5; v_gene: TRBV7-2; abundance: .; d_gene: TRBD2; CDR3nt: TGTGCCAGCAGCCCTGGACTAGCGGGGGGACAAGAGACCCAGTACTTC; CDR3aa: CASSPGLAGGQETQYF
j_gene: TRBJ2-5; v_gene: TRBV6-5; abundance: once; d_gene: .; CDR3nt: TGTGTCAGTGGGCCAAGGGAGACCCAGTACTTC; CDR3aa: CVSGPRETQYF
j_gene: TRBJ1-2; v_gene: TRBV4-1; abundance: few; d_gene: .; CDR3nt: TGCGCCAGCAGCCAAGCCTCGGGCGCAGGGCCTAACTATGGCTACACCTTC; CDR3aa: CASSQASGAGPNYGYTF
j_gene: TRBJ2-5; v_gene: TRBV28; abundance: .; d_gene: TRBD1; CDR3nt: TGTGCCAGCAGTTTCCAGGGGGCTGGGGAGACCCAGTACTTC; CDR3aa: CASSFQGAGETQYF
j_gene: TRBJ1-1; v_gene: TRBV18; abundance: .; d_gene: .; CDR3nt: TGTGCCAGCTCACCACTACCTGATCGGGGGAGCCCTGAAGCTTTCTTT; CDR3aa: CASSPLPDRGSPEAFF
j_gene: TRBJ1-3; v_gene: TRBV2; abundance: .; d_gene: .; CDR3nt: TGTGCCAGCAGGGGGGAGGGAGGGCGCGCTGGAAACACCATATATTTT; CDR3aa: CASRGEGGRAGNTIYF
j_gene: TRBJ2-2; v_gene: TRBV11-2; abundance: few; d_gene: .; CDR3nt: TGTGCCAGCAGCCCAAGGTCGGGGAGGATAGGCGGCGGGGAGCTGTTTTTT; CDR3aa: CASSPRSGRIGGGELFF
j_gene: TRBJ2-5; v_gene: TRBV5-1; abundance: once; d_gene: TRBD2; CDR3nt: TGCGCCAGCAGCCCACCGGGACTAGCGTTATCCCAAGAGACCCAGTACTTC; CDR3aa: CASSPPGLALSQETQYF
j_gene: TRBJ1-3; v_gene: TRBV7-2; abundance: .; d_gene: TRBD1; CDR3nt: TGTGCCAGCAGCTTACCGGGACAGGGAACTGGAAACACCATATATTTT; CDR3aa: CASSLPGQGTGNTIYF
j_gene: TRBJ2-5; v_gene: TRBV7-2; abundance: .; d_gene: .; CDR3nt: TGTGCCAGCAGCTCCCTAGTCCAAGAGACCCAGTACTTC; CDR3aa: CASSSLVQETQYF
j_gene: TRBJ2-3; v_gene: TRBV10-3; abundance: .; d_gene: TRBD2; CDR3nt: TGTGCCATCTCCACTAGCGGGGCCACAGATACGCAGTATTTT; CDR3aa: CAISTSGATDTQYF
j_gene: TRBJ1-2; v_gene: TRBV3-1/TRBV3-2; abundance: .; d_gene: TRBD1; CDR3nt: TGTGCCAGCAGCCAAGCTATTGGCGGACAGGGCTATGGCTACACCTTC; CDR3aa: CASSQAIGGQGYGYTF
j_gene: TRBJ1-5; v_gene: TRBV2; abundance: .; d_gene: TRBD1; CDR3nt: TGTGCCAGCAAGGCAGGGGGTGGGAGCAATCAGCCCCAGCATTTT; CDR3aa: CASKAGGGSNQPQHF
j_gene: TRBJ1-5; v_gene: TRBV19; abundance: .; d_gene: TRBD1; CDR3nt: TGTGCCAGTAGTCCATTAGGGGGACAGATCAATCAGCCCCAGCATTTT; CDR3aa: CASSPLGGQINQPQHF
j_gene: TRBJ2-1; v_gene: TRBV2; abundance: few; d_gene: TRBD2; CDR3nt: TGTGCCAGCAGCCGGAGCGGGGGCCATTACAATGAGCAGTTCTTC; CDR3aa: CASSRSGGHYNEQFF
j_gene: TRBJ1-5; v_gene: TRBV10-3; abundance: once; d_gene: .; CDR3nt: TGTGCCATCAGTGTCATGGAGTCCAATCAGCCCCAGCATTTT; CDR3aa: CAISVMESNQPQHF
j_gene: TRBJ1-6; v_gene: TRBV2; abundance: few; d_gene: TRBD1; CDR3nt: TGTGCCAGCAGTGGACGGGACAGGGGCCTCTCCTATAATTCACCCCTCCACTTT; CDR3aa: CASSGRDRGLSYNSPLHF
j_gene: TRBJ1-6; v_gene: TRBV4-1; abundance: once; d_gene: .; CDR3nt: TGCGCCAGCAGAGGTTACAGGGACGGGGATTCACCCCTCCACTTT; CDR3aa: CASRGYRDGDSPLHF
j_gene: TRBJ2-3; v_gene: TRBV3-1/TRBV3-2; abundance: .; d_gene: TRBD2; CDR3nt: TGTGCCAGCAGGGGGACTAGCGGGGGCCAAGGGGATACGCAGTATTTT; CDR3aa: CASRGTSGGQGDTQYF